Listed below are T cell receptor beta chains from one sample, sequenced in a study of T-cell memory formation after mild COVID-19. A single record per CDR3 protein comes from TCRdb applying MiXCR to the 5' RACE reads. The sample yields hundreds of thousands of distinct CDR3 sequences, about a sixth seen once. What was sequenced was PBMCs or a T cell subset sorted from them (not recorded which). Every receptor here comes from an adult woman who had mild COVID-19 (a few samples of this study predate the infection). Cell type and time point are not known. The CDR3 runs from the conserved cysteine through the conserved F or W. D genes are given only for firm matches. Where a row states a size, it is once, few, many or the class of an expanded clone; other rows omit it.

few TRBD2 TRBJ2-7 TRBV6-2/TRBV6-3 CASSHGLAGPDYEQYF TGTGCCAGCAGCCACGGACTAGCGGGACCCGACTACGAGCAGTACTTC
NA NA TRBJ2-3 TRBV4-2 CASSQAGITDTQYF TGTGCCAGCAGCCAAGCGGGGATCACAGATACGCAGTATTTT
few NA TRBJ2-5 TRBV5-1 CASSLTVAAETQYF TGCGCCAGCAGCTTAACGGTAGCAGCAGAGACCCAGTACTTC
NA NA TRBJ1-1 TRBV4-1 CASSQYQANTEAFF TGCGCCAGCAGCCAATACCAAGCCAACACTGAAGCTTTCTTT
NA NA TRBJ2-1 TRBV14 CASSHLARPEQFF TGTGCCAGCAGCCACCTGGCCAGACCTGAGCAGTTCTTC
NA TRBD1 TRBJ2-5 TRBV12-3/TRBV12-4 CASSPTGEQTQYF TGTGCCAGCAGTCCTACAGGGGAGCAGACCCAGTACTTC
NA TRBD2 TRBJ2-5 TRBV7-2 CASSFIAGVRETQYF TGTGCCAGCAGCTTTATAGCGGGAGTAAGGGAGACCCAGTACTTC
NA TRBD2 TRBJ2-1 TRBV7-8 CASNTPGGGINEQFF TGTGCCAGCAACACCCCGGGGGGGGGAATAAATGAGCAGTTCTTC
few TRBD2 TRBJ2-2 TRBV5-1 CASSPPRLADTGELFF TGCGCCAGCAGCCCTCCCAGACTAGCGGACACCGGGGAGCTGTTTTTT
NA TRBD1 TRBJ1-6 TRBV18 CASSPPGQGSHSPLHF TGTGCCAGCTCACCTCCGGGACAGGGCTCTCATTCACCCCTCCACTTT
many NA TRBJ1-3 TRBV12-3/TRBV12-4 CASSFPTAPSTIYF TGTGCCAGCAGCTTCCCGACAGCTCCGAGCACCATATATTTT
NA NA TRBJ2-2 TRBV4-1 CASSQDLTGITGELFF TGCGCCAGCAGCCAAGATTTAACAGGGATTACCGGGGAGCTGTTTTTT
NA TRBD1 TRBJ1-2 TRBV3-1 CASSQTTGTGAGYTF TGTGCCAGCAGCCAAACTACCGGGACAGGGGCTGGCTACACCTTC
NA NA TRBJ2-6 TRBV7-8 CASSPRDGANVLTF TGTGCCAGCAGCCCGAGGGATGGGGCCAACGTCCTGACTTTC
NA NA TRBJ1-1 TRBV10-3 CAISDQTPLNTEAFF TGTGCCATCAGTGATCAGACACCTCTGAACACTGAAGCTTTCTTT
few NA TRBJ1-1 TRBV7-9 CASSLSQGITEAFF TGTGCCAGCAGCTTAAGCCAGGGAATCACTGAAGCTTTCTTT
NA TRBD2 TRBJ2-1 TRBV2 CASSEVAGLPYNEQFF TGTGCCAGCAGTGAAGTAGCGGGTTTACCCTACAATGAGCAGTTCTTC
few TRBD1 TRBJ1-2 TRBV29-1 CSVEGSGPGQGGTTYGYTF TGCAGCGTTGAAGGAAGCGGGCCGGGACAGGGTGGTACTACCTATGGCTACACCTTC
few TRBD1 TRBJ2-1 TRBV18 CASSSGTDNEQFF TGTGCCAGCTCTTCCGGGACAGACAATGAGCAGTTCTTC
NA NA TRBJ2-7 TRBV7-3 CASSPVGGTVNEQYF TGTGCCAGCAGCCCCGTTGGGGGGACAGTTAACGAGCAGTACTTC
few NA TRBJ1-1 TRBV7-8 CASSSGGVSTEAFF TGTGCCAGCAGCTCCGGTGGGGTTAGCACTGAAGCTTTCTTT
NA NA TRBJ1-2 TRBV24-1 CATSDPNADGYTF TGTGCCACCAGTGACCCGAATGCGGATGGCTACACCTTC
few NA TRBJ2-5 TRBV24-1 CATDSGRGEETQYF TGTGCCACCGACAGTGGAAGGGGGGAAGAGACCCAGTACTTC
NA TRBD2 TRBJ2-3 TRBV7-6 CASSFRLAGGSDTQYF TGTGCCAGCAGCTTCCGACTAGCGGGGGGTTCAGATACGCAGTATTTT
few TRBD1 TRBJ2-7 TRBV5-1 CASSRRTGARLGTYEQYF TGCGCCAGCAGCCGGAGGACAGGGGCCAGACTCGGGACCTACGAGCAGTACTTC
few NA TRBJ1-4 TRBV6-5 CASSSIGEKLFF TGTGCCAGCAGTTCCATAGGGGAAAAACTGTTTTTT
few TRBD1 TRBJ1-5 TRBV29-1 CSLESSGTGRYSNQPQHF TGCAGCCTGGAATCCTCCGGGACAGGGAGATATAGCAATCAGCCCCAGCATTTT
NA NA TRBJ2-1 TRBV2 CASVPLPLNEQFF TGTGCCAGCGTACCGCTCCCCCTCAATGAGCAGTTCTTC
few NA TRBJ1-1 TRBV29-1 CSVEGDPNTEAFF TGCAGCGTTGAGGGGGACCCGAACACTGAAGCTTTCTTT
many TRBD1 TRBJ2-7 TRBV7-9 CASSLAGRQGPEQYF TGTGCCAGCAGCTTAGCGGGGAGACAGGGACCCGAGCAGTACTTC
many TRBD2 TRBJ2-1 TRBV7-2 CASSLGGRAKVEQFF TGTGCCAGCAGCTTAGGCGGGAGGGCCAAGGTTGAGCAGTTCTTC
NA NA TRBJ2-7 TRBV20-1 CSARTDRDYEQYF TGCAGTGCTCGGACGGACAGAGACTACGAGCAGTACTTC
few TRBD2 TRBJ2-1 TRBV14 CASSQSGSLQFF TGTGCCAGCAGCCAGAGCGGGAGTTTGCAGTTCTTC
many NA TRBJ2-2 TRBV27 CASSYAGELFF TGTGCCAGCAGTTACGCCGGGGAGCTGTTTTTT
NA NA TRBJ1-2 TRBV5-1 CASSSAWGAGYGYTF TGCGCCAGCAGCTCCGCCTGGGGGGCTGGATATGGCTACACCTTC
few NA TRBJ2-3 TRBV7-2 CASSLSRRGDTQYF TGTGCCAGCAGCTTAAGCCGGAGGGGGGATACGCAGTATTTT
few TRBD2 TRBJ2-7 TRBV27 CASSPSGATTYEQYF TGTGCCAGCAGCCCAAGCGGGGCGACGACCTACGAGCAGTACTTC
NA TRBD2 TRBJ2-7 TRBV5-1 CASSATGLATYEQYF TGCGCCAGCAGCGCAACAGGACTAGCGACTTACGAGCAGTACTTC
few NA TRBJ2-4 TRBV5-6 CASSFFFPPAENIQYF TGTGCCAGCAGCTTTTTTTTCCCCCCTGCGGAGAACATTCAGTACTTC
many NA TRBJ2-7 TRBV6-5 CASSYSGIHTPNEQYF TGTGCCAGCAGTTACTCGGGCATCCATACGCCCAACGAGCAGTACTTC
NA TRBD2 TRBJ2-1 TRBV20-1 CSARSGLAGGLSNEQFF TGCAGTGCTAGATCGGGACTAGCGGGGGGGCTTTCCAATGAGCAGTTCTTC
NA TRBD1 TRBJ1-6 TRBV7-9 CASSPTGQSSYNSPLHF TGTGCCAGCAGCCCGACAGGGCAAAGCTCCTATAATTCACCCCTCCACTTT
NA NA TRBJ2-5 TRBV6-6 CASSFDWRETQYF TGTGCCAGCAGTTTTGACTGGAGAGAGACCCAGTACTTC
few NA TRBJ2-6 TRBV4-3 CASSQDPVTSGANVLTF TGCGCCAGCAGCCAAGATCCGGTAACCTCTGGGGCCAACGTCCTGACTTTC
few NA TRBJ2-1 TRBV5-1 CASLSGQSSYNEQFF TGCGCCAGCTTAAGCGGGCAGAGCTCCTACAATGAGCAGTTCTTC
NA NA TRBJ1-1 TRBV12-5 CASALSGARTNTEAFF TGTGCTAGTGCCCTAAGCGGGGCGCGGACCAACACTGAAGCTTTCTTT
NA TRBD1 TRBJ2-1 TRBV10-3 CASRGQGANVGQFF TGTGCCTCGAGAGGGCAGGGGGCGAATGTTGGGCAGTTCTTC
NA NA TRBJ2-4 TRBV3-1 CASSQEGGLGLNIQYF TGTGCCAGCAGCCAAGAGGGGGGGCTCGGATTAAACATTCAGTACTTC
NA TRBD2 TRBJ2-5 TRBV12-3/TRBV12-4 CASSGGPGETQYF TGTGCCAGTTCGGGGGGGCCAGGGGAGACCCAGTACTTC
few NA TRBJ1-2 TRBV20-1 CSADPGQLYGYTF TGCAGTGCTGACCCCGGGCAGCTGTATGGCTACACCTTC
NA NA TRBJ2-3 TRBV7-2 CASSPRTGKDTQYF TGTGCCAGCAGCCCCCGGACGGGTAAAGATACGCAGTATTTT
NA TRBD1 TRBJ2-4 TRBV7-9 CASSEIQGQDRFGQYF TGTGCCAGCAGCGAAATCCAGGGACAGGATAGGTTCGGACAGTACTTC
NA NA TRBJ1-2 TRBV7-8 CASSLAPGDYGYTF TGTGCCAGCAGCTTAGCCCCAGGGGACTATGGCTACACCTTC
NA NA TRBJ1-2 TRBV12-3/TRBV12-4 CASSPRGGDSAF TGTGCCAGCAGTCCCCGGGGGGGGGACTCAGCCTTC
few TRBD1 TRBJ1-4 TRBV5-5 CASSYPGTEEKLFF TGTGCCAGCAGCTATCCGGGGACAGAAGAAAAACTGTTTTTT
NA NA TRBJ2-1 TRBV11-2 CASSQDRSSEQFF TGTGCCAGCAGCCAAGACAGATCGTCTGAGCAGTTCTTC
once TRBD1 TRBJ2-5 TRBV7-3 CASSPGGAGTQYF TGTGCCAGCAGCCCAGGGGGCGCAGGGACCCAGTACTTC